The present T cell receptor (beta chain) was sequenced within a study of blood T cell repertoires in COVID-19. The table came from immunoSEQ multiplex PCR; TCRdb's copy has only in-frame clones and leaves some out. The top ten hold 2% to 2.5% of the sample, which has some 240,000 clones, nearly 90% seen once. This clone was counted between two and nine times. This clonotype originated in a woman in her sixties or seventies with COVID-19, enrolled during active disease. The sample comprised peripheral blood.

The CDR3 region is CAIQTVNYGYTF. The CDR3 region has the DNA TGTGCCATCCAGACAGTTAACTATGGCTACACCTTC. This sequence joins TRBV10-3 and TRBJ1-2, with a weak D call TRBD1 (5 bases). The CDR3 is 12 residues long. Between the trimmed V and J ends, which lost 8 bases and 1 base, there was a span of 8 bases. The germline V gene encodes CDR1 ENHRY and CDR2 SYGVKD.